Presented here are 25 T cell receptor beta chains from one specimen sequenced in a study of Ad26.COV2.S vaccination and SARS-CoV-2 variants listed by TCRdb under 2021. Library preparation was by the immunoSEQ multiplex PCR assay. The table comes from immuneACCESS by way of TCRdb, which keeps in-frame sequences with V and J called. Part of the clones is missing from these tables; in studies checked, under half for an unresolved V gene and the rest for unknown reasons. The sample table records 410,000 or so clones; roughly 90% of these occur just once. The ten largest clones represent about 1.6% of the sample. The treatment or condition label, as the study defines it: 15 to 20 received Ad26.COV2.S at low or high dose, single or two shots; 5 received placebo; per-sample allocation not given. Repertoires of vaccine and placebo recipients were sequenced from samples collected on day 63 after the first injection.

The specimen was peripheral blood, collected in a trial of Ad26.COV2.S vaccine versus placebo. Receptor source: a person between 18 and 60 years old who received the Ad26.COV2.S COVID-19 vaccine or a placebo.

Only one count was recorded for this clone. The chain links TRBV30 to TRBJ1-5, with TRBD1 matching 9 bases. CDR3 length equals 13 residues. Germline-derived CDR1 and CDR2 are GTSNPN and SVGIG (reference sequence). After removal of 7 bases from V and 2 bases from J, the junction contained 3 bases not matched to a gene. The CDR3 spells CALHRGRNQPQHF. The CDR3 region has the DNA TGTGCCTTACACAGGGGGCGCAATCAGCCCCAGCATTTT.

The gene calls are TRBV19 and TRBJ2-7; D possibly corresponds to TRBD1 (6 bases). CDR3 length equals 15 residues. The germline V and J ends were trimmed by 4 bases and 2 bases, with 15 bases remaining between them. The germline CDR1 and CDR2 sequences are LNHDA and SQIVND (reference sequence). CDR3 region: CASSTPGQLPYEQYF. CDR3 bases: TGTGCCAGTAGTACCCCGGGACAACTTCCCTACGAGCAGTACTTC.

This rearrangement joins TRBV4-3 to TRBJ2-3, with 10 bases matching TRBD2. The V and J ends lost 0 bases and 4 bases, in that order; junction bases with no gene match: 7. This CDR3 region has 17 residues. CDR1 and CDR2 (germline): LGHNA, YSLEER. CDR3 protein: CASSQDRERGGADTQYF. Here the CDR3 DNA reads TGCGCCAGCAGCCAAGATCGGGAGCGGGGGGGCGCAGATACGCAGTATTTT.

V is TRBV28 and J is TRBJ2-7, with 7 bases aligning to TRBD1. The J segment lost 6 bases and the V segment lost 7 bases, leaving 12 bases of the junction unmatched. The CDR3 runs 14 residues. CDR1 is MDHEN and CDR2 is SYDVKM in the germline V gene. CDR3 in amino acids: CASKLGQPSTEQYF. CDR3 coding DNA: TGTGCCAGCAAACTGGGACAGCCATCCACCGAGCAGTACTTC.

The chain joins TRBV7-2 to TRBJ2-7; D is unresolved. This CDR3 has 14 residues. Germline assignment: CDR1 SGHTA and CDR2 FQGNSA. Trimming took 3 bases from V and 0 from J, leaving 9 bases between them. For the CDR3, the DNA is TGTGCCAGCAGCTTTACGGCAGGCTCCTACGAGCAGTACTTC. It codes for CASSFTAGSYEQYF. Full variable domain (missing parts from reference TRBV7-2 and TRBJ2-7): GAGVSQSPSNKVTEKGKDVELRCDPISGHTALYWYRQSLGQGLEFLIYFQGNSAPDKSGLPSDRFSAERTGGSVSTLTIQRTQQEDSAVYLCASSFTAGSYEQYFGPGTRLTVT.

The gene calls are TRBV27 and TRBJ1-2, with TRBD1 matching 7 bases. The germline gives CDR1 MNHEY, CDR2 SMNVEV (reference sequence). Trimming at V came to 6 bases and at J to 6 bases, leaving 10 bases not matched to a gene. The CDR3 covers 14 residues. The chain's CDR3 is CASRSTGILDGYTF. The DNA for the CDR3 is TGTGCCAGCAGGTCGACAGGGATCCTAGATGGCTACACCTTC.

V usage is TRBV28 and J usage is TRBJ1-4, with no clear D. CDR1 MDHEN and CDR2 SYDVKM come from the germline V gene. Trimming removed 4 bases at V and 8 bases at J, with 17 bases between. This CDR3 is built from 15 residues. Here the CDR3 DNA reads TGTGCCAGCAGTTCCACAGAGGGAGGAGGAGAAAAACTGTTTTTT. As protein: CASSSTEGGGEKLFF.

This chain uses TRBV25-1 with TRBJ1-2; 8 bases align to TRBD1. The CDR3 contains 14 residues. Germline V gene sequence: CDR1 MGHDK, CDR2 SYGVNS. V was pared by 9 bases and J by 4 bases, with 10 bases of the junction left unmatched. CDR3 DNA sequence: TGTGCCAGTCGAGGACAGGGACCACCCTATGGCTACACCTTC. Translated, it gives CASRGQGPPYGYTF.

V and J are TRBV4-1 and TRBJ1-1; D is undetermined. Looked up from germline, CDR1 is MGHRA and CDR2 is YSYEKL. This CDR3 is 16 amino acids long. V was cut by 5 bases and J by 0 bases, with 16 bases left in between. CDR3 DNA sequence: TGCGCCAGCAGCACCCCCGTTTCGGGTATGAACACTGAAGCTTTCTTT. It codes for CASSTPVSGMNTEAFF.

This chain links TRBV10-1 with TRBJ2-3; 12 nucleotides agree with TRBD2. CDR3 length equals 18 residues. The V gene's germline CDR1 is WNHNN and CDR2 SYGVQD (reference sequence). J lost 0 bases, V lost 4 bases, and 8 bases had no gene match. CDR3 amino acids: CASSGASGGEPSTDTQYF. CDR3 in DNA: TGCGCCAGCAGTGGGGCTAGCGGGGGGGAACCTAGCACAGATACGCAGTATTTT.

This clone was observed a few times. CDR3 nucleotide sequence: TGTGCCAGCAGCTTACAGGGTGGCGAGCAGTACTTC. Its translation is CASSLQGGEQYF. The rearrangement joins TRBV7-9 to TRBJ2-7; D might be TRBD1 (5 bases). This CDR3 has 12 residues. Trimming took 2 bases from V and 6 from J, leaving 8 bases between them. CDR1 is SEHNR and CDR2 is FQNEAQ in the germline V gene (reference sequence).

The chain carries TRBV5-1 and TRBJ1-1; perhaps TRBD1 as D (5 bases). Germline V gives CDR1 SGHRS, CDR2 YFSETQ. Trimming removed 4 bases at V and 4 bases at J, with 14 bases between. This CDR3 spans 14 amino acids. The CDR3 region has the DNA TGCGCCAGCAGCGTGGGCCAGGGTGGCACTGAAGCTTTCTTT. It yields the protein CASSVGQGGTEAFF.

The chain couples TRBV6-5 to TRBJ1-2; 10 nucleotides match TRBD1. Germline trimming cut 2 bases from V and 3 bases from J; bases unmatched to any gene: 6. CDR3 length: 16 residues. Germline V CDR1 and CDR2: MNHEY, SVGAGI. CDR3 protein: CASSYRDRGPDYGYTF. DNA of the CDR3: TGTGCCAGCAGTTACAGGGACAGGGGCCCGGACTATGGCTACACCTTC.

V and J are TRBV27 and TRBJ1-6; perhaps TRBD1 as D (6 bases). V dropped 2 bases and J dropped 5 bases, with 10 bases sitting between them. Germline-derived CDR1 and CDR2 are MNHEY and SMNVEV (reference sequence). The CDR3 is made up of 15 amino acids. CDR3 sequence reads: CASSLLAGDNSPLHF. In DNA, the CDR3 is TGTGCCAGCAGTTTACTCGCAGGGGATAATTCACCCCTCCACTTT.

The chain uses TRBV4-3 and TRBJ1-2; D is unresolved. The germline gives CDR1 LGHNA, CDR2 YSLEER. V lost 0 bases to trimming and J lost 4 bases, with 15 bases between them. This CDR3 comprises 16 residues. The CDR3 region has the DNA TGCGCCAGCAGCCAAGAAACGCTGCCAAGCGTCTATGGCTACACCTTC. The encoded protein is CASSQETLPSVYGYTF.

The V call is TRBV7-9, the J call TRBJ2-7; D gene unclear. Germline V gene lookup returns CDR1 SEHNR and CDR2 FQNEAQ (reference sequence). The length of the CDR3 is 15 residues. V was cut by 3 bases and J by 0 bases, with 12 bases left in between. CDR3 DNA: TGTGCCAGCAGCTTCTCGGCACACAGCTCCTACGAGCAGTACTTC. Translating it yields CASSFSAHSSYEQYF.

The CDR3 is CASSSRRDTQYF. DNA of the CDR3: TGTGCCAGTAGTAGTCGCAGGGATACGCAGTATTTT. The rearrangement uses TRBV19 and TRBJ2-3; D is unclear. This CDR3 has 12 residues. Between the trimmed V and J ends, which lost 4 bases and 6 bases, there was a span of 8 bases. Germline V CDR1 and CDR2: LNHDA, SQIVND (reference sequence).

The chain has TRBV10-1 and TRBJ2-7, with 11 nucleotides matching TRBD1. The CDR3 is 14 residues long. Unmatched junction bases numbered 5, after V lost 8 bases and J lost 2 bases. Germline V CDR1 and CDR2: WNHNN, SYGVQD (reference sequence). The CDR3 DNA sequence: TGCGCCAGCCAGGGGACAGGGGGACCCTACGAGCAGTACTTC. It encodes CASQGTGGPYEQYF.

This chain connects TRBV28 to TRBJ2-1; D remains unclear. CDR1 and CDR2 from the germline V gene are MDHEN and SYDVKM. The V and J ends lost 5 bases and 4 bases respectively, with 9 bases between them. CDR3 length equals 13 residues. This CDR3 is CASSPLDYNEQFF. The DNA for the CDR3 is TGTGCCAGCAGTCCCTTAGATTACAATGAGCAGTTCTTC.

The chain links TRBV7-9 to TRBJ1-2; D remains ambiguous. Germline assignment: CDR1 SEHNR and CDR2 FQNEAQ (reference sequence). V was clipped by 3 bases and J by 1 base, with 15 bases between them. The CDR3 contains 16 residues. This CDR3 reads CASSFDQLNSNYGYTF. CDR3 in DNA: TGTGCCAGCAGCTTCGACCAGCTGAACAGTAACTATGGCTACACCTTC. Full variable domain (remainder filled in from reference TRBV7-9 and TRBJ1-2): DTGVSQNPRHKITKRGQNVTFRCDPISEHNRLYWYRQTLGQGPEFLTYFQNEAQLEKSRLLSDRFSAERPKGSFSTLEIQRTEQGDSAMYLCASSFDQLNSNYGYTFGSGTRLTVV.

Here the CDR3 reads CASSLDLGSGGHTDTQYF. For the CDR3, the DNA is TGTGCCAGCAGCTTAGATCTTGGTAGCGGGGGGCATACAGATACGCAGTATTTT. The V call is TRBV11-2, the J call TRBJ2-3; 10 nucleotides match TRBD2. Germline V gene lookup returns CDR1 SGHAT and CDR2 FQNNGV. The ends lost 0 bases at V and 3 bases at J; junction bases unmatched: 9. This CDR3 is built from 18 residues.

The gene calls are TRBV27 and TRBJ1-6; D unclear. This CDR3 is 14 amino acids long. The germline V and J ends were trimmed by 1 base and 10 bases, with 11 bases remaining between them. Germline lookup yields CDR1 MNHEY and CDR2 SMNVEV (reference sequence). CDR3 amino acids: CASSLFPDQSPLHF. CDR3 DNA sequence: TGTGCCAGCAGTTTATTCCCGGATCAGTCACCCCTCCACTTT.

V and J are TRBV6-1 and TRBJ1-3; D remains unclear. The CDR3 is 14 amino acids. V lost 0 bases and J 1 base, leaving 4 bases between the germline ends. Germline lookup yields CDR1 MNHNS and CDR2 SASEGT. The CDR3 DNA reads TGTGCCAGCAGTGAAGCGGGTTCTGGAAACACCATATATTTT. It is translated as CASSEAGSGNTIYF.

The gene calls are TRBV5-1 and TRBJ1-2; D unresolved. In germline, CDR1 is SGHRS, CDR2 YFSETQ. V was shortened by 7 bases and J by 8 bases, with 21 bases between the two germline ends. The CDR3 runs 14 residues. Here the CDR3 DNA reads TGCGCCAGCTCCCCCACTCCCTTTCAACTCGGCTACACCTTC. This translates into CASSPTPFQLGYTF.

The chain is built from TRBV24-1 and TRBJ1-5; the D is unclear. Trimming removed 1 base at V and 1 base at J, with 4 bases between. Germline CDR1 KGHDR, CDR2 SFDVKD. CDR3 length: 14 residues. CDR3 nucleotide sequence: TGTGCCACCAGTGATTTAACGAGCAATCAGCCCCAGCATTTT. Translated, it gives CATSDLTSNQPQHF.